This T cell receptor beta chain derives from a study of blood T cells in healthy people across ages. Overall study findings and caveats: In long-lived donors, naive CD4+ cell counts and diversity exceeded those of aged donors. Total diversity from one million sequenced T cells was likely underestimated. Unknown donor CMV status possibly confounded expanded clonotype changes.

This CDR3 has 14 amino acids. CDR1 and CDR2 (germline): MDHEN, SYDVKM. J lost 6 bases, V lost 6 bases, and 10 bases had no gene match. Researchers isolated at least 6.5 million PBMCs per sample. At least ten counts were recorded for this clonotype. The antigen remains unidentified. Sample-barcoded 5' priming and a J-beta primer mix drove a second PCR of 7 to 11 cycles. TCRdb called the 5' RACE reads again in MiXCR, with one record for every CDR3 protein. The table shows hundreds of thousands of distinct CDR3 sequences, with 52% occurring only once. The sequence was obtained from a woman of 80 years or more in good health. J is TRBJ2-7 and V is TRBV28, with 8 bases identical to TRBD2. Sequencing used blood. The CDR3 DNA is TGTGCCAGCAGGGGACTAGGTGGCGGCTCCGAGCAGTACTTC. Translating it yields CASRGLGGGSEQYF.